This is a list of T cell receptor beta chains from one sample in a study of beta chain features in type 1 diabetes. Generated by immunoSEQ multiplex PCR, the TCRdb table keeps only in-frame clones and is missing some. The sample consists of fewer than 500,000 clones, 14% of them appearing once. What was sequenced was naive CD4+ T cells from blood. The receptors here all came from a man younger than 45 in good health. The CDR3 runs from the conserved cysteine through the conserved F or W. Each record gives: clone size, D gene, J gene, CDR3 length, V gene, CDR3 protein, CDR3 DNA. A D gene is named only where the DNA matches it firmly. Clone sizes are given selectively: once, few, many, or a class where the clone is expanded.

>-|TRBD2|TRBJ2-5|15|TRBV9
CASARTSGVVETQYF
TGTGCCAGCGCGCGGACTAGCGGGGTTGTAGAGACCCAGTACTTC
>-|-|TRBJ2-3|14|TRBV30
CAWSVASDTDTQYF
TGTGCCTGGAGTGTAGCGTCGGACACAGATACGCAGTATTTT
>few|-|TRBJ1-1|11|TRBV21-1
CASSKGTEAFF
TGTGCCAGCAGCAAAGGGACGGAGGCTTTCTTT
>-|-|TRBJ2-5|13|TRBV5-1
CASSPSIRETQYF
TGCGCCAGCAGCCCCTCGATACGGGAGACCCAGTACTTC
>-|-|TRBJ1-2|11|TRBV30
CAWSEGIGYTF
TGTGCCTGGAGTGAAGGGATAGGCTACACCTTC
>few|-|TRBJ1-2|12|TRBV7-9
CASSLARYGYTF
TGTGCCAGCAGCTTAGCGCGGTATGGCTACACCTTC
>-|TRBD1|TRBJ1-5|15|TRBV18
CASSGGTGSYQPQHF
TGTGCCAGCTCAGGCGGGACAGGGAGCTATCAGCCCCAGCATTTT
>few|TRBD1|TRBJ2-3|14|TRBV29-1
CSAILQGITDTQYF
TGCAGCGCGATACTACAGGGGATCACAGATACGCAGTATTTT
>-|TRBD2|TRBJ2-2|17|TRBV28
CASSTPGGIAGAGELFF
TGTGCCAGCAGTACCCCCGGGGGGATAGCGGGAGCCGGGGAGCTGTTTTTT
>few|-|TRBJ2-7|11|TRBV6-6
CASSPKDEQYF
TGTGCCAGCAGCCCAAAGGACGAGCAGTACTTC
>few|-|TRBJ1-2|12|TRBV5-1
CASSLEWDGYTF
TGCGCCAGCAGCTTGGAATGGGATGGCTACACCTTC
>-|TRBD1|TRBJ2-5|17|TRBV30
CAWSPGTGVNPKETQYF
TGTGCCTGGAGTCCCGGGACAGGGGTAAATCCCAAAGAGACCCAGTACTTC
>-|-|TRBJ1-5|15|TRBV7-9
CASSHHGQRNQPQHF
TGTGCCAGCAGTCACCATGGACAGCGCAATCAGCCCCAGCATTTT
>-|-|TRBJ2-1|11|TRBV7-2
CASSQYGEQFF
TGTGCCAGCAGCCAGTACGGTGAGCAGTTCTTC
>-|-|TRBJ1-5|13|TRBV30
CAWSGGVSQPQHF
TGTGCCTGGAGTGGCGGGGTCAGCCAGCCCCAGCATTTT
>-|-|TRBJ1-1|14|TRBV18
CASSGQQGNTEAFF
TGTGCCAGCTCAGGACAACAGGGGAACACTGAAGCTTTCTTT
>few|-|TRBJ2-2|12|TRBV7-3
CASSLSTGELFF
TGTGCCAGCAGCTTGAGCACCGGGGAGCTGTTTTTT
>-|-|TRBJ2-5|14|TRBV5-6
CASSFTGREETQYF
TGTGCCAGCAGCTTTACGGGCAGGGAAGAGACCCAGTACTTC
>-|-|TRBJ2-1|15|TRBV5-4
CASSPDRPSYNEQFF
TGTGCCAGCAGCCCGGACCGTCCTAGTTACAATGAGCAGTTCTTC
>-|TRBD2|TRBJ2-3|15|TRBV5-1
CASAILAGVADTQYF
TGCGCCAGCGCGATCCTAGCGGGAGTAGCAGATACGCAGTATTTT
>-|-|TRBJ2-1|15|TRBV9
CASSGGTKIYNEQFF
TGTGCCAGCAGCGGAGGGACAAAAATCTACAATGAGCAGTTCTTC
>few|-|TRBJ2-3|12|TRBV19
CASSIFQDTQYF
TGTGCCAGTAGTATCTTCCAAGATACGCAGTATTTT
>-|-|TRBJ2-6|16|TRBV25-1
CARRDGRPSGANVLTF
TGTGCCCGCAGGGACGGGCGCCCTTCTGGGGCCAACGTCCTGACTTTC
>-|-|TRBJ1-2|9|TRBV20-1
CSVIDGYTF
TGCAGTGTTATAGACGGCTACACCTTC
>few|-|TRBJ1-4|13|TRBV7-2
CASSLGGREKLFF
TGTGCCAGCAGCTTAGGGGGTCGGGAAAAACTGTTTTTT
>few|TRBD1|TRBJ1-2|15|TRBV9
CASSASGGLSYGYTF
TGTGCCAGCAGCGCCTCAGGGGGGCTTAGCTATGGCTACACCTTC
>-|-|TRBJ2-6|14|TRBV6-5
CASSERSGANVLTF
TGTGCCAGCTCCGAGAGATCTGGGGCCAACGTCCTGACTTTC
>-|-|TRBJ2-1|12|TRBV19
CASSPTSVEQFF
TGTGCCAGTAGTCCGACTAGTGTTGAGCAGTTCTTC